This TCR beta chain was found in a study of blood T cell repertoires in COVID-19. Study overall: Sample material is recorded as cDNA or gDNA derived from T cells, B-cell-depleted T cells, or PBMCs.

Germline-derived CDR1 and CDR2 are LGHNA and YSLEER. The V gene end was trimmed by 2 bases and the J gene end by 0 bases; junction bases not matched to a gene: 6. This CDR3 is built from 17 residues. Authors' methods: Counts of nucleated cells, estimated from reference gene primer amplification, were obtained. Libraries were prepared by immunoSEQ multiplex PCR; TCRdb keeps only in-frame clonotypes and omits some of them. V, J and clone size are those of that table, while D and trimming were read from the DNA. The table has some 72,000 clones, approximately 80% seen once. Patients in Seattle were enrolled during active infection, then followed longitudinally.

The receptor was derived from a middle-aged man with COVID-19, enrolled during active disease. The specimen was peripheral blood. The genes are TRBV4-3 and TRBJ2-3, with 9 bases lining up with TRBD2. CDR3 amino acids: CASSQSVAGASTDTQYF. The CDR3, as DNA: TGCGCCAGCAGCCAATCTGTAGCGGGAGCCAGCACAGATACGCAGTATTTT.